The 17 T cell receptor beta chains listed next were all sequenced from one sample in a study of blood T cell repertoires in COVID-19. This table comes from immunoSEQ multiplex PCR, and its TCRdb copy is limited to in-frame clones, with some not included. The sample consists of over 60,000 clones, more than 75% of them appearing once. Source material: peripheral blood. The receptors shown here come from a man in his 70s with active or convalescent COVID-19.

This clone was detected once. The gene calls are TRBV5-4 and TRBJ2-2; 7 bases are a match to TRBD1. Germline CDR1 and CDR2: SGHNT and YYREEE (reference sequence). This CDR3 has 15 residues. V gave up 4 bases and J gave up 1 base; unmatched junction bases: 4. CDR3 sequence reads: CASSQRQGNTGELFF. The CDR3 DNA sequence: TGTGCCAGCAGCCAGCGACAGGGGAACACCGGGGAGCTGTTTTTT.

The chain links TRBV7-2 to TRBJ2-3; TRBD2 aligns across 8 bases. CDR3 size: 13 residues. Trimming cost V 4 bases and J 4 bases; bases outside gene matches: 1. From germline, CDR1 is SGHTA and CDR2 FQGNSA. CDR3 nucleotide sequence: TGTGCCAGCAGCTCCGGGGGGGCAGATACGCAGTATTTT. Residues: CASSSGGADTQYF. Filled out from reference TRBV7-2 and TRBJ2-3, the complete variable domain reads GAGVSQSPSNKVTEKGKDVELRCDPISGHTALYWYRQSLGQGLEFLIYFQGNSAPDKSGLPSDRFSAERTGGSVSTLTIQRTQQEDSAVYLCASSSGGADTQYFGPGTRLTVL.

This clone was seen ten or more times. The chain recombines TRBV12-3 or TRBV12-4 with TRBJ2-5, with a possible D match to TRBD1 (5 bases). Trimming stripped 5 bases from V and 2 bases from J, with 9 bases between. This CDR3 contains 13 residues. The CDR3 DNA is TGTGCCAGCAGTCCGACAGAGCAAGAGACCCAGTACTTC. This translates into CASSPTEQETQYF.

The J gene is TRBJ1-1, the V gene TRBV7-2; 9 nucleotides match TRBD1. J lost 5 bases, V lost 7 bases, and 8 bases had no gene match. CDR1 SGHTA and CDR2 FQGNSA come from the germline V gene. The CDR3 totals 14 residues. The CDR3 sequence is CASTPPGQGTEAFF. CDR3 nucleotides: TGTGCCAGCACCCCTCCGGGACAGGGAACTGAAGCTTTCTTT.

The chain carries TRBV5-1 and TRBJ2-7; D unresolved. This CDR3 has 13 residues. The germline V and J ends were trimmed by 2 bases and 2 bases, with 8 bases remaining between them. Germline V gene lookup returns CDR1 SGHRS and CDR2 YFSETQ. DNA for the CDR3: TGCGCCAGCAGCTTTGACATTGCCTACGAGCAGTACTTC. Protein: CASSFDIAYEQYF.

The chain has TRBV30 and TRBJ2-6; D ambiguous. The germline V gene encodes CDR1 GTSNPN and CDR2 SVGIG (reference sequence). Trimming stripped 6 bases from V and 1 base from J, with 10 bases between. This CDR3 comprises 14 residues. The chain's CDR3 is CACAVLSGANVLTF. The CDR3, as DNA: TGTGCCTGCGCAGTCCTTTCTGGGGCCAACGTCCTGACTTTC. Full variable domain (missing parts from reference TRBV30 and TRBJ2-6): SQTIHQWPATLVQPVGSPLSLECTVEGTSNPNLYWYRQAAGRGLQLLFYSVGIGQISSEVPQNLSASRPQDRQFILSSKKLLLSDSGFYLCACAVLSGANVLTFGAGSRLTVL.

The chain carries TRBV5-1 and TRBJ1-1; D not certain. Deletions cut 0 bases from V and 1 base from J, with 4 bases between. The CDR3 totals 13 residues. CDR1 SGHRS and CDR2 YFSETQ come from the germline V gene. As DNA, the CDR3 is TGCGCCAGCAGCTTGGGGCCGAACACTGAAGCTTTCTTT. As protein: CASSLGPNTEAFF.

The V call is TRBV30, the J call TRBJ1-2, with D uncertain. Germline CDR1 is GTSNPN and CDR2 is SVGIG (reference sequence). Between the trimmed V and J ends, which lost 4 bases and 2 bases, there was a span of 11 bases. The CDR3 covers 13 residues. The CDR3 DNA is TGTGCCTGGAACAGCGGATCGAACTATGGCTACACCTTC. Translating gives CAWNSGSNYGYTF. Full variable domain (missing parts from reference TRBV30 and TRBJ1-2): SQTIHQWPATLVQPVGSPLSLECTVEGTSNPNLYWYRQAAGRGLQLLFYSVGIGQISSEVPQNLSASRPQDRQFILSSKKLLLSDSGFYLCAWNSGSNYGYTFGSGTRLTVV.

The genes are TRBV5-1 and TRBJ2-1, with D perhaps TRBD2 (6 bases). CDR1 and CDR2 (germline): SGHRS, YFSETQ. Trimming took 0 bases from V and 7 from J, leaving 14 bases between them. The CDR3 is 15 amino acids. The CDR3 DNA follows: TGCGCCAGCAGCTTGGGTGGCGGGAATGGGAATGAGCAGTTCTTC. Translated, it gives CASSLGGGNGNEQFF.

The rearrangement uses TRBV5-6 and TRBJ1-2; 8 positions match TRBD1. The CDR3 contains 17 residues. Germline-derived CDR1 and CDR2 are SGHDT and YYEEEE. Unmatched junction bases numbered 13, after V lost 4 bases and J lost 2 bases. This chain's CDR3 is CASSLNLGTGSNYGYTF. CDR3 coding DNA: TGTGCCAGCAGCCTTAACTTGGGGACAGGTAGCAACTATGGCTACACCTTC.

The chain links TRBV5-4 to TRBJ1-5; 10 bases match TRBD1. V lost 0 bases and J lost 3; bases outside the gene matches: 9. Per germline, CDR1 SGHNT and CDR2 YYREEE (reference sequence). The CDR3 covers 18 residues. The CDR3 reads CASSLGGPGQGHNQPQHF. The CDR3 nucleotides read TGTGCCAGCAGCTTGGGGGGGCCGGGACAGGGGCACAATCAGCCCCAGCATTTT.

This chain connects TRBV11-3 to TRBJ2-7; D uncertain. Germline V gene sequence: CDR1 SGHNT, CDR2 YENEEA. Between the trimmed V and J ends, which lost 2 bases and 3 bases, there was a span of 8 bases. CDR3 length: 13 amino acids. In nucleotides, the CDR3 is TGTGCCAGCAGCTTATTCCAAAACTACGAGCAGTACTTC. This encodes CASSLFQNYEQYF.

This clone was seen more than once but under ten times. The chain carries TRBV3-1 (or the pseudogene TRBV3-2) and TRBJ2-1, with TRBD2 matching over 11 bases. Germline-derived CDR1 and CDR2 are LGHDT and YNNKEL (reference sequence). V shed 4 bases, J shed 4 bases, and the junction held 3 bases outside the gene matches. The CDR3 contains 15 residues. CDR3 protein: CASSLTSGGYNEQFF. Written as DNA, the CDR3 is TGTGCCAGCAGCCTAACTAGCGGGGGATACAATGAGCAGTTCTTC.

The CDR3 loop reads CASRIRGASSPLHF. The CDR3 nucleotides are TGTGCCAGCAGGATCCGGGGGGCGAGTTCACCCCTCCACTTT. V is TRBV5-5 and J is TRBJ1-6; possibly TRBD1 for D (6 bases). V lost 5 bases, J lost 9 bases, and 15 bases lay in between. The CDR3 is 14 amino acids. The germline V gene encodes CDR1 SGHKS and CDR2 YYEKEE (reference sequence). The full variable domain, completed using reference TRBV5-5 and TRBJ1-6, is DAGVTQSPTHLIKTRGQQVTLRCSPISGHKSVSWYQQVLGQGPQFIFQYYEKEERGRGNFPDRFSARQFPNYSSELNVNALLLGDSALYLCASRIRGASSPLHFGNGTRLTVT.

The V call is TRBV5-1, the J call TRBJ2-4; 9 bases are a match to TRBD2. This CDR3 has 21 amino acids. Per germline, CDR1 SGHRS and CDR2 YFSETQ. J lost 0 bases, V lost 10 bases, and 26 bases had no gene match. The CDR3 region has the DNA TGCGCCGGACTAGAGCAGCTTGACCGACTAGCGGACCTAAAAGCCAAAAACATTCAGTACTTC. This sequence encodes CAGLEQLDRLADLKAKNIQYF.

The genes are TRBV29-1 and TRBJ1-2; D not resolved. Trimming stripped 5 bases from V and 8 bases from J, with 12 bases between. The CDR3 sequence is 11 residues long. Germline V gene data show CDR1 as SQVTM and CDR2 as ANQGSEA. CDR3 sequence: CSVPALYGYTF. CDR3 nucleotides: TGCAGCGTTCCTGCGCTTTACGGCTACACCTTC.

The V call is TRBV7-9, the J call TRBJ2-7; 7 bases align to TRBD1. The V segment lost 2 bases and the J segment 2 bases; nucleotides outside the gene matches: 6. The CDR3 runs to 15 residues. CDR1 and CDR2 (germline): SEHNR, FQNEAQ (reference sequence). CDR3 amino acids: CASSLNVQGAYEQYF. In DNA form, the CDR3 reads TGTGCCAGCAGCTTAAATGTCCAGGGGGCCTACGAGCAGTACTTC.